This TCR beta chain derives from a study of T cells in narcolepsy. Study-wide points: No autoreactive T cell clone sequences appeared in some memory CD4+ repertoires.

This clone has a single count. Its antigen remains unknown. TCRdb's table, derived via immunoSEQ multiplex PCR, lists solely in-frame clones and lacks some. Among about 27,000 clones listed, approximately 89% were seen once. The junction had 7 bases not matched to a gene; V was cut back by 6 bases and J by 5 bases. There are 15 residues in the CDR3. Germline loops: CDR1 MNHEY, CDR2 SMNVEV (reference sequence). Sequenced sample: CD45RA- memory CD4+ T cells from PBMCs. The chain is built from TRBV27 and TRBJ1-5, with 10 bases matching TRBD1. The TCR was taken from a human donor with narcolepsy. CDR3 sequence reads: CASRLTGGGDQPQHF. In nucleotides, the CDR3 is TGTGCCAGCAGGTTGACAGGGGGCGGGGATCAGCCCCAGCATTTT.